Here is one T cell receptor beta chain with its context. This entry comes from a study of long-term antiretroviral therapy in people with HIV. About the research overall: By about a decade, the earliest samples predate the 2015 immediate-ART recommendation.

A v3.0 immunoSEQ assay was performed at survey level. Produced via immunoSEQ multiplex PCR; TCRdb's table is partial and in-frame only. This table holds fewer than 35,000 clones, 85% found once. This CDR3 contains 12 residues. Germline V lookup: CDR1 SGDLS, CDR2 YYNGEE. V was shortened by 0 bases and J by 3 bases, with 3 bases between the two germline ends. The sequence derives from a man aged 18 to 30 with HIV. Sample: unsorted PBMCs, taken approximately 3.3 years after starting antiretroviral therapy. The J gene is TRBJ1-1, the V gene TRBV9; D gene unclear. The CDR3 nucleotides read TGTGCCAGCAGCGTAGACGACACTGAAGCTTTCTTT. Translation gives CASSVDDTEAFF.